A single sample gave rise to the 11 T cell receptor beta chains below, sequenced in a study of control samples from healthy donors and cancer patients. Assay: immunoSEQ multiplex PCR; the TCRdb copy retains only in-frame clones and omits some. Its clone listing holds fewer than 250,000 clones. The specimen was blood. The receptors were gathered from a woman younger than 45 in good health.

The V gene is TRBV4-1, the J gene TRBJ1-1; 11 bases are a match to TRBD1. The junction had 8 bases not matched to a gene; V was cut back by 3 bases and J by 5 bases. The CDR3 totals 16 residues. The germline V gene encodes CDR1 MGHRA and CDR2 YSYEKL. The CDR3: CASSQFGQGATTEAFF. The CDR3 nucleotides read TGCGCCAGCAGCCAGTTTGGACAGGGGGCTACGACTGAAGCTTTCTTT.

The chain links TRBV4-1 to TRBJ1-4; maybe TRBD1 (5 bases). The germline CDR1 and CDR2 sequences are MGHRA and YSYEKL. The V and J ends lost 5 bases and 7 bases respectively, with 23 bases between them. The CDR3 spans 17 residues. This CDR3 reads CASSSKPPGRFGEKLFF. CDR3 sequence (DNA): TGCGCCAGCAGCTCCAAGCCTCCAGGGAGGTTTGGTGAAAAACTGTTTTTT.

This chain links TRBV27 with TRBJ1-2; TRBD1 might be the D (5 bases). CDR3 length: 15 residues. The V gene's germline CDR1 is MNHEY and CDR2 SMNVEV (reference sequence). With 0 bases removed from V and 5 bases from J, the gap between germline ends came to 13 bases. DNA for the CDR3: TGTGCCAGCAGTTTATCGGGGGGTCTGCGGTATGGCTACACCTTC. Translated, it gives CASSLSGGLRYGYTF.

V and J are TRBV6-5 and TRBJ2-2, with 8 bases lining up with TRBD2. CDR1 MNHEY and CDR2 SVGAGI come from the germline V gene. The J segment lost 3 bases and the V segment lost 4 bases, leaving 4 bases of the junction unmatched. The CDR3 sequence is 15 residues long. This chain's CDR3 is CASSSGTRDTGELFF. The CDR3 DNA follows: TGTGCCAGCAGTTCAGGGACTAGAGACACCGGGGAGCTGTTTTTT.

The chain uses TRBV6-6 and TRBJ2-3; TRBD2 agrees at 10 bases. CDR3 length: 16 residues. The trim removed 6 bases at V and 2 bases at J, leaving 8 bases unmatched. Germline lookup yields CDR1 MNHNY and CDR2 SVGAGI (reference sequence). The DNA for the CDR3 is TGTGCCAGCAGCTACAGGCTAGCGGGGGCCACAGATACGCAGTATTTT. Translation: CASSYRLAGATDTQYF.

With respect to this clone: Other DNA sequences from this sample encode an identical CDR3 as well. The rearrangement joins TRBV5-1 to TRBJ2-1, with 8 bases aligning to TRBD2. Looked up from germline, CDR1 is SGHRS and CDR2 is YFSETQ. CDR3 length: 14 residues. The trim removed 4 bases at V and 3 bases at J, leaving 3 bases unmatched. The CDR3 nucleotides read TGCGCCAGCAGCGCGAGCGGGGGCTACAATGAGCAGTTCTTC. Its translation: CASSASGGYNEQFF. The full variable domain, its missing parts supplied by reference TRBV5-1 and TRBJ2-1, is KAGVTQTPRYLIKTRGQQVTLSCSPISGHRSVSWYQQTPGQGLQFLFEYFSETQRNKGNFPGRFSGRQFSNSRSEMNVSTLELGDSALYLCASSASGGYNEQFFGPGTRLTVL.

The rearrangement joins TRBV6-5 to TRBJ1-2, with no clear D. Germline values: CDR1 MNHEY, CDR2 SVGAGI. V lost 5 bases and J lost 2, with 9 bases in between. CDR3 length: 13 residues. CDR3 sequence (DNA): TGTGCCAGCAGTCGTTCAGAGAACTATGGCTACACCTTC. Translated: CASSRSENYGYTF.

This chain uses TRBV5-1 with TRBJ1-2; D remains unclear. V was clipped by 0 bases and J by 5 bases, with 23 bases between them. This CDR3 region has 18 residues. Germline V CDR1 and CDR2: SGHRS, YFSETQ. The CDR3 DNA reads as TGCGCCAGCAGCTTGGTGACGGGATCATCCCCTCGTGTTTATGGCTACACCTTC. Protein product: CASSLVTGSSPRVYGYTF.

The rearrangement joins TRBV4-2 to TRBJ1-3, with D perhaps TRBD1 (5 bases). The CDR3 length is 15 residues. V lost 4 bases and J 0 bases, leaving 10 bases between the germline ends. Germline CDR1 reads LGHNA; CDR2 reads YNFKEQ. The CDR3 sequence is CASSPQTVSGNTIYF. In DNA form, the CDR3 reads TGTGCCAGCAGCCCCCAGACAGTCTCTGGAAACACCATATATTTT.

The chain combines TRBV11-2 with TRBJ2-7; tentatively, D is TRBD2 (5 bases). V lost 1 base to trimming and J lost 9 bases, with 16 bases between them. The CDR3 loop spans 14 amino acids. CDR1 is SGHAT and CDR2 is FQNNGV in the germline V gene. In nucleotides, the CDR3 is TGTGCCAGCAGCTTAGTCCCGGAGGCCCTTGGGCAGTACTTC. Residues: CASSLVPEALGQYF.

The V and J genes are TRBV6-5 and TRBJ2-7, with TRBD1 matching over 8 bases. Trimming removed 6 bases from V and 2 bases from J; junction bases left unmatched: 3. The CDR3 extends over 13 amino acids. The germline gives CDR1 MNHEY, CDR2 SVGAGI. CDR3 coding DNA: TGTGCCAGCAGCCTGGACAGGGCCTACGAGCAGTACTTC. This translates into CASSLDRAYEQYF.